What follows are 18 T cell receptor beta chains derived from one specimen sequenced in a study of T cells in localized non-small cell lung cancer. Sequencing was performed with immunoSEQ multiplex PCR; in TCRdb, only in-frame clones are kept and a portion is missing. The table has 1,500 to 2,000 clones, roughly 23% seen once. Here the sequenced sample was normal lung tissue next to the tumor, taken before any cancer treatment. Receptors originate from a female donor older than 55 with stage I lung adenocarcinoma.

V and J are TRBV11-3 and TRBJ1-6, with TRBD1 identical over 9 bases. Trimming removed 8 bases from V and 6 bases from J; junction bases left unmatched: 5. The CDR3 length is 14 residues. Germline CDR1 and CDR2: SGHNT and YENEEA. Written as DNA, the CDR3 is TGTGCCAGCGGACAGGGGACGGGTAATTCACCCCTCCACTTT. Translating it yields CASGQGTGNSPLHF.

The rearrangement joins TRBV18 to TRBJ1-4; 8 bases map to TRBD1. Losses at the gene ends were 1 base for V and 13 bases for J; bases not matched to a gene: 11. CDR1 and CDR2 (germline): KGHSH, LQKENI. The CDR3 has 15 amino acids. The CDR3, as DNA: TGTGCCAGCTCACCACTTGGGACAGGCTTAACAGCACTGTTTTTT. It codes for CASSPLGTGLTALFF.

The chain combines TRBV29-1 with TRBJ1-2; D is uncertain. This CDR3 is built from 12 residues. The V end was cut by 3 bases, the J end by 6 bases, with 11 bases between. CDR1 SQVTM and CDR2 ANQGSEA come from the germline V gene. This CDR3 reads CSVDFPKDGYTF. CDR3 bases: TGCAGCGTTGACTTCCCCAAGGATGGCTACACCTTC.

This rearrangement joins TRBV10-2 to TRBJ2-1; TRBD1 is a possible D gene (6 bases). Deletions cut 2 bases from V and 2 bases from J, with 10 bases between. There are 15 residues in the CDR3. Germline V gene data show CDR1 as WSHSY and CDR2 as SAAADI. CDR3 nucleotide sequence: TGCGCCAGCAGTGAGGGGGGCTTAACCTACAATGAGCAGTTCTTC. Translation gives CASSEGGLTYNEQFF.

This clone counts as medium-sized (0.01 to 0.1%). The J gene is TRBJ2-3, the V gene TRBV11-3; D possibly corresponds to TRBD1 (5 bases). From germline, CDR1 is SGHNT and CDR2 YENEEA. The CDR3 is made up of 15 amino acids. The V gene lost 2 bases and the J gene lost 3 bases, with 12 bases spanning the gap. CDR3: CASSLKLGETDTQYF. For the CDR3, the DNA is TGTGCCAGCAGCTTAAAGCTAGGGGAAACAGATACGCAGTATTTT. The variable domain in full, with the rest retrieved from reference TRBV11-3 and TRBJ2-3, is EAGVVQSPRYKIIEKKQPVAFWCNPISGHNTLYWYLQNLGQGPELLIRYENEEAVDDSQLPKDRFSAERLKGVDSTLKIQPAELGDSAVYLCASSLKLGETDTQYFGPGTRLTVL.

This clone was found a few times. The chain links TRBV9 to TRBJ1-6; the D is unclear. The length of the CDR3 is 14 residues. V lost 0 bases and J 5 bases, leaving 6 bases between the germline ends. CDR1 and CDR2 from the germline V gene are SGDLS and YYNGEE. As DNA, the CDR3 is TGTGCCAGCAGCGTAGAAACAGATAATTCACCCCTCCACTTT. It yields the protein CASSVETDNSPLHF.

The chain employs TRBV19 and TRBJ2-1; 7 bases fit TRBD2. Germline V gene data show CDR1 as LNHDA and CDR2 as SQIVND (reference sequence). This CDR3 region has 14 residues. Trimming cost V 5 bases and J 7 bases; bases outside gene matches: 8. CDR3 region: CASSPRGRGNEQFF. CDR3 sequence (DNA): TGTGCCAGTAGTCCCCGCGGGAGAGGGAATGAGCAGTTCTTC.

The rearrangement joins TRBV29-1 to TRBJ2-3; 10 bases align to TRBD2. Germline V gene lookup returns CDR1 SQVTM and CDR2 ANQGSEA. The CDR3 loop spans 15 amino acids. The trim removed 1 base at V and 5 bases at J, leaving 6 bases unmatched. The CDR3 DNA is TGCAGCGTTGAAGGGGCTAGCGGGAGAATAGATACGCAGTATTTT. This encodes CSVEGASGRIDTQYF.

This clone is labeled as large (0.1 to 1%). J is TRBJ1-2 and V is TRBV28; tentatively, D is TRBD1 (5 bases). This CDR3 spans 15 amino acids. Germline CDR1 MDHEN, CDR2 SYDVKM. V was trimmed by 5 bases and J by 2 bases, leaving 15 bases between them. The CDR3 region is CASSARTFSNYGYTF. DNA of the CDR3: TGTGCCAGCAGTGCCAGGACATTTTCCAACTATGGCTACACCTTC.

This clone was observed a few times. This rearrangement joins TRBV6-8 to TRBJ1-5, with unresolved D. The CDR3 totals 13 residues. The V gene lost 0 bases and the J gene lost 5 bases, with 5 bases spanning the gap. Germline values: CDR1 MNHGY, CDR2 SAAAGT. CDR3 bases: TGTGCCAGCAGTTACTCATTTGATCAGCCCCAGCATTTT. Its translation is CASSYSFDQPQHF.

In its sample, this clone was seen a few times. This CDR3 is CASSLGPSSYNEQFF. In DNA form, the CDR3 reads TGTGCCAGCAGCTTAGGGCCCTCCTCCTACAATGAGCAGTTCTTC. The J gene is TRBJ2-1, the V gene TRBV11-3; D gene uncertain. Trimming left V 1 base short and J 0 bases short, with 7 bases between. Germline CDR1 SGHNT, CDR2 YENEEA. The CDR3 runs to 15 residues.

A single count supports this clone. This rearrangement joins TRBV18 to TRBJ2-5; D unresolved. Germline CDR1 and CDR2: KGHSH and LQKENI. The CDR3 loop spans 13 amino acids. The V and J ends lost 3 bases and 0 bases respectively, with 5 bases between them. The CDR3 nucleotides are TGTGCCAGCTCACCTGGGAACCAAGAGACCCAGTACTTC. Amino acid sequence: CASSPGNQETQYF. Drawing the rest from reference TRBV18 and TRBJ2-5, the complete variable domain is NAGVMQNPRHLVRRRGQEARLRCSPMKGHSHVYWYRQLPEEGLKFMVYLQKENIIDESGMPKERFSAEFPKEGPSILRIQQVVRGDSAAYFCASSPGNQETQYFGPGTRLLVL.

This clone is judged large. V gene TRBV11-3 combines with J gene TRBJ2-3; 8 bases line up with TRBD2. Germline V gene lookup returns CDR1 SGHNT and CDR2 YENEEA. This CDR3 is 15 amino acids long. V trimming: 4 bases; J trimming: 3 bases; junction bases outside the gene matches: 6. Written as DNA, the CDR3 is TGTGCCAGCAGCTCCAGCGGGAGTTCTACAGATACGCAGTATTTT. Its protein product is CASSSSGSSTDTQYF.

This clone has just one count. The chain recombines TRBV30 with TRBJ1-2; D not certain. The CDR3 spans 13 residues. The V end lost 0 bases, the J end lost 4 bases, and 9 bases lay between the germline ends. Germline values: CDR1 GTSNPN, CDR2 SVGIG (reference sequence). The CDR3 DNA reads as TGTGCCTGGAGTGTCGGGCAGCTCTATGGCTACACCTTC. It translates to CAWSVGQLYGYTF.

This chain links TRBV15 with TRBJ2-3, with TRBD2 matching over 10 bases. Per germline, CDR1 LNHNV and CDR2 YYDKDF (reference sequence). The V segment lost 0 bases and the J segment 3 bases; nucleotides outside the gene matches: 12. The CDR3 spans 19 residues. The CDR3 region has the DNA TGTGCCACCAGCAGAGATGGCTGGGGTCTAGCGGGGGATACAGATACGCAGTATTTT. Amino acids: CATSRDGWGLAGDTDTQYF.

V usage is TRBV14 and J usage is TRBJ2-5; perhaps D is TRBD1 or TRBD2 (6 bases each). The CDR3 consists of 15 residues. Germline V gene lookup returns CDR1 SGHDN and CDR2 FVKESK. The V end was cut by 2 bases, the J end by 5 bases, with 15 bases between. The CDR3: CASSQQLLGGETQYF. For the CDR3, the DNA is TGTGCCAGCAGCCAACAACTACTAGGGGGGGAGACCCAGTACTTC.

This chain joins TRBV11-3 and TRBJ2-4; 7 nucleotides align to TRBD1. This CDR3 is 18 amino acids long. Germline trimming cut 3 bases from V and 1 base from J; bases unmatched to any gene: 12. The germline V gene encodes CDR1 SGHNT and CDR2 YENEEA. In DNA, the CDR3 is TGTGCCAGCAGCTTGAGGACAGGAGGAGCGTCGGCCAAAAACATTCAGTACTTC. It codes for CASSLRTGGASAKNIQYF.

The chain couples TRBV19 to TRBJ1-1; no firm D call. This CDR3 spans 13 amino acids. Trimming cost V 3 bases and J 11 bases, with 16 bases left between them. Germline V CDR1 and CDR2: LNHDA, SQIVND (reference sequence). The CDR3 nucleotides are TGTGCCAGTAGTATCAGCGGCAGGTATGTGGCTTTCTTT. The encoded protein is CASSISGRYVAFF.